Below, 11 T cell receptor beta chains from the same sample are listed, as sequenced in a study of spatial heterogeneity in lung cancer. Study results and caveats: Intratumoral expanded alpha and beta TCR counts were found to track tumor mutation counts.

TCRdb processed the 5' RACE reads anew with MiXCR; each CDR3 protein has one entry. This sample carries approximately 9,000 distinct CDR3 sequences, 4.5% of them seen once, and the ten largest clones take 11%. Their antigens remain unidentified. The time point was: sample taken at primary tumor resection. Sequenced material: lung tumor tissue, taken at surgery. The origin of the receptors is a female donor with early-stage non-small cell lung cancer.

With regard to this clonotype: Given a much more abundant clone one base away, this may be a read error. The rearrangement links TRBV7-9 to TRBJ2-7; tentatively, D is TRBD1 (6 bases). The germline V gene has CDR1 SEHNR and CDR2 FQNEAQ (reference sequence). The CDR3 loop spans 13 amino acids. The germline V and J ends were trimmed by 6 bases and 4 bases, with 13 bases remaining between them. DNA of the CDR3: TGTGCCAGCAGGCCGGGGACACCATACGAGCAGTACTTC. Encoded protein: CASRPGTPYEQYF.

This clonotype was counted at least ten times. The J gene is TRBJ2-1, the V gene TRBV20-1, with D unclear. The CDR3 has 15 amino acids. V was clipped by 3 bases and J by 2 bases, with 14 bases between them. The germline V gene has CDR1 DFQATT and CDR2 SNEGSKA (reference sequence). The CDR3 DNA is TGCAGTGCTAGGCCTTCAGGCCAAGCCTACAATGAGCAGTTCTTC. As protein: CSARPSGQAYNEQFF.

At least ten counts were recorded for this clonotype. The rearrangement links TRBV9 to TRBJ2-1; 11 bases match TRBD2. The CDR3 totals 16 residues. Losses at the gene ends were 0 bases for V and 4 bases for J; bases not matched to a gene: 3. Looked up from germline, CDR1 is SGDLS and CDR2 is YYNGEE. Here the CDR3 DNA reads TGTGCCAGCAGCGTAGAGAGGACTAGCGGGTACAATGAGCAGTTCTTC. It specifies CASSVERTSGYNEQFF.

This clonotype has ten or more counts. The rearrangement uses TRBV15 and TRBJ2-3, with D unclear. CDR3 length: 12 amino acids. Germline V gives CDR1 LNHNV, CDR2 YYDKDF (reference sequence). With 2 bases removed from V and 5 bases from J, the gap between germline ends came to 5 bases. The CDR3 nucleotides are TGTGCCACCAGCAGAAAGGAAGATACGCAGTATTTT. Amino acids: CATSRKEDTQYF. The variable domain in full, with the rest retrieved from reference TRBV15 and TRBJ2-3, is DAMVIQNPRYQVTQFGKPVTLSCSQTLNHNVMYWYQQKSSQAPKLLFHYYDKDFNNEADTPDNFQSRRPNTSFCFLDIRSPGLGDTAMYLCATSRKEDTQYFGPGTRLTVL.

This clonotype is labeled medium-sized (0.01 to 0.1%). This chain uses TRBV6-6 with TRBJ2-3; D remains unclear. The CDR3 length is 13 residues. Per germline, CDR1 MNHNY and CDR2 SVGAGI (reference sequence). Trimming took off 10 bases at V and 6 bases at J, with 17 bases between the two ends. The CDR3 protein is CATQGPLVDTQYF. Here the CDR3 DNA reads TGTGCCACCCAAGGACCGTTAGTGGATACGCAGTATTTT.

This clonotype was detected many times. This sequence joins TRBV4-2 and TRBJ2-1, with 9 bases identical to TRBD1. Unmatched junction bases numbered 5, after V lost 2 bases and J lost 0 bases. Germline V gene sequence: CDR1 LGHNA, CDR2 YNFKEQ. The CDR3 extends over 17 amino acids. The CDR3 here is CASSQRGQGFSYNEQFF. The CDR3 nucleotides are TGTGCCAGCAGCCAAAGGGGACAGGGTTTCTCCTACAATGAGCAGTTCTTC.

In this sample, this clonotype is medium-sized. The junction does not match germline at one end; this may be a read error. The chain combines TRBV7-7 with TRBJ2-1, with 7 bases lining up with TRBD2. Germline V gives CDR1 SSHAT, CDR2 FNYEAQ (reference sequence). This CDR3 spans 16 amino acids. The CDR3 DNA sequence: TGTGCTAGCAGCTTAGCCTCTAGCGGTGCCTACAATGAGCAGTTCTTC. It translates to CASSLASSGAYNEQFF.

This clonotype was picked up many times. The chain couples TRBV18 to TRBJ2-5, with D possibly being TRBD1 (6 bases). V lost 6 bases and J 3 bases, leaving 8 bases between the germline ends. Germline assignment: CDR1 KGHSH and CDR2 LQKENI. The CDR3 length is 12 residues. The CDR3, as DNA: TGTGCCAGCTCCGGACAGAAAGAGACCCAGTACTTC. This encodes CASSGQKETQYF.

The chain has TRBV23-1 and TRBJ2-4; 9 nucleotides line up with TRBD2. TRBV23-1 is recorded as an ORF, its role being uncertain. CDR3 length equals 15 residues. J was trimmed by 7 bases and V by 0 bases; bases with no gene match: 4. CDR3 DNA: TGCGCCAGCAGTCAATCGGTGCGGGGGGGGAACATTCAGTACTTC. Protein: CASSQSVRGGNIQYF.

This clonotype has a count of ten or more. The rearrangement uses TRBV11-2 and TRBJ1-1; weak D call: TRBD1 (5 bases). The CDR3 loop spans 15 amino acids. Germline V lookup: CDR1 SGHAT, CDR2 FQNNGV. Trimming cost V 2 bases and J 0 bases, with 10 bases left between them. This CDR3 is CASSLQTTVNTEAFF. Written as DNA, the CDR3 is TGTGCCAGCAGCTTACAGACGACAGTGAACACTGAAGCTTTCTTT. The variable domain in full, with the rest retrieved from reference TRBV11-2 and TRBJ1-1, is EAGVAQSPRYKIIEKRQSVAFWCNPISGHATLYWYQQILGQGPKLLIQFQNNGVVDDSQLPKDRFSAERLKGVDSTLKIQPAKLEDSAVYLCASSLQTTVNTEAFFGQGTRLTVV.

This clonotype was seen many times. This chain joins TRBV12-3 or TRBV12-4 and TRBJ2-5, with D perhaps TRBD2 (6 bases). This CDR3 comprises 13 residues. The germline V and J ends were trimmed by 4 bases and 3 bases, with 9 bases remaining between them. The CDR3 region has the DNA TGTGCCAGCAGTTGGGGCGGGAAAGAGACCCAGTACTTC. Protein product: CASSWGGKETQYF.